Following are 20 T cell receptor beta chains from one sample sequenced in a study of shared clonotypes between healthy human individuals. Using immunoSEQ multiplex PCR, the repertoire was profiled, and TCRdb retains in-frame clones only, with some absent. Among roughly 1,500,000 clones, 95% to 99% were seen once, and the ten largest hold roughly 0.42%. Material for sequencing was naive CD4+ T cells sorted from blood. The subset here: CD45RA+ positively selected. These receptors all come from a man aged 25-45 years in good health.

Concerning this clone itself: The same CDR3 is also encoded by other DNA sequences in this sample. The chain couples TRBV7-9 to TRBJ2-1, with TRBD2 as a possible D gene (5 bases). Trimming cost V 1 base and J 7 bases, with 8 bases left between them. The CDR3 totals 13 residues. From germline, CDR1 is SEHNR and CDR2 FQNEAQ (reference sequence). As DNA, the CDR3 is TGTGCCAGCAGCTTAGGTTCGGGGAATGAGCAGTTCTTC. Encoded protein: CASSLGSGNEQFF.

The chain employs TRBV7-2 and TRBJ2-2; TRBD2 agrees at 12 bases. The germline CDR1 and CDR2 sequences are SGHTA and FQGNSA. The CDR3 covers 16 residues. Trimming removed 4 bases from V and 4 bases from J; junction bases left unmatched: 4. CDR3 protein: CASSSRLAGVTGELFF. In nucleotides, the CDR3 is TGTGCCAGCAGCTCACGACTAGCGGGAGTCACCGGGGAGCTGTTTTTT.

Details on this clone: Other DNA sequences from this sample encode an identical CDR3 as well. This chain links TRBV5-1 with TRBJ2-7, with TRBD1 as a possible D gene (5 bases). Trimming pared 2 bases from V and 3 bases from J, leaving 9 bases between. Germline V lookup: CDR1 SGHRS, CDR2 YFSETQ. CDR3 length: 13 amino acids. The CDR3 reads CASSLGRDYEQYF. CDR3 nucleotide sequence: TGCGCCAGCAGCTTAGGCAGGGACTACGAGCAGTACTTC.

The V and J genes are TRBV5-1 and TRBJ2-2; D remains unclear. The germline gives CDR1 SGHRS, CDR2 YFSETQ. The CDR3 runs to 14 residues. Trimming shortened V by 5 bases and J by 1 base, and 9 bases separated the two germline ends. The DNA for the CDR3 is TGCGCCAGCAGAGATACAGTGAACACCGGGGAGCTGTTTTTT. Residues: CASRDTVNTGELFF.

V usage is TRBV5-6 and J usage is TRBJ2-7; D is tentatively TRBD1 or TRBD2 (5 bases each). This CDR3 region has 13 residues. Trimming left V 2 bases short and J 2 bases short, with 8 bases between. Germline CDR1 and CDR2: SGHDT and YYEEEE. The CDR3 nucleotides are TGTGCCAGCAGCTTCAAGGGACCCTACGAGCAGTACTTC. Protein: CASSFKGPYEQYF.

The rearrangement links TRBV28 to TRBJ2-4; D is uncertain. The CDR3 length is 15 residues. Germline V gene data show CDR1 as MDHEN and CDR2 as SYDVKM. The V end lost 2 bases, the J end lost 0 bases, and 8 bases lay between the germline ends. The chain's CDR3 is CASSLTGLAKNIQYF. CDR3 nucleotides: TGTGCCAGCAGTTTAACTGGGCTAGCCAAAAACATTCAGTACTTC.

The chain employs TRBV7-9 and TRBJ2-3; D may be TRBD2 (6 bases). There are 17 residues in the CDR3. Trimming took off 2 bases at V and 2 bases at J, with 17 bases between the two ends. Germline CDR1 and CDR2: SEHNR and FQNEAQ (reference sequence). CDR3 loop: CASSLWPHWRVTDTQYF. CDR3 DNA: TGTGCCAGCAGCTTATGGCCACACTGGAGGGTCACAGATACGCAGTATTTT.

This chain uses TRBV7-8 with TRBJ1-4; the D is unclear. Germline V gives CDR1 SGHVS, CDR2 FQNEAQ. Trimming took 2 bases from V and 3 from J, leaving 10 bases between them. CDR3 length: 15 amino acids. In DNA form, the CDR3 reads TGTGCCAGCAGCTTAAGCAGACGCCCTAATGAAAAACTGTTTTTT. Protein product: CASSLSRRPNEKLFF.

This rearrangement joins TRBV6-1 to TRBJ2-7; D tentatively fits TRBD1 or TRBD2 (5 bases each). Germline-derived CDR1 and CDR2 are MNHNS and SASEGT. The CDR3 totals 15 residues. Trimming cost V 4 bases and J 7 bases, with 20 bases left between them. The DNA of the CDR3 is TGTGCCAGCAGTGGCAACTGGGGTCTCGAGGGGGAGCAGTACTTC. Translation: CASSGNWGLEGEQYF.

V usage is TRBV28 and J usage is TRBJ1-3; D unresolved. CDR1 is MDHEN, CDR2 SYDVKM, per germline. The CDR3 has 12 amino acids. V gave up 6 bases and J gave up 7 bases, with 10 bases separating them. CDR3 nucleotide sequence: TGTGCCAGCAGGGACCAACTGAACACCATATATTTT. Translated, it gives CASRDQLNTIYF.

V and J are TRBV28 and TRBJ2-2; no reliable D call. V was pared by 3 bases and J by 0 bases, with 20 bases between. The CDR3 length is 19 residues. Germline-derived CDR1 and CDR2 are MDHEN and SYDVKM. This CDR3 reads CASSFWAGPIASNTGELFF. CDR3 bases: TGTGCCAGCAGTTTCTGGGCCGGACCGATAGCCTCGAACACCGGGGAGCTGTTTTTT.

The chain has TRBV6-1 and TRBJ2-3; weak D call: TRBD2 (5 bases). The V end lost 9 bases, the J end lost 6 bases, and 10 bases lay between the germline ends. Per germline, CDR1 MNHNS and CDR2 SASEGT. The CDR3 is 11 amino acids. CDR3 loop: CASWRLDTQYF. The CDR3 coding sequence is TGTGCCAGTTGGAGGTTGGATACGCAGTATTTT.

The chain combines TRBV7-2 with TRBJ2-1; 8 nucleotides line up with TRBD2. This CDR3 is built from 15 residues. The junction had 4 bases not matched to a gene; V was cut back by 4 bases and J by 2 bases. Germline V gene sequence: CDR1 SGHTA, CDR2 FQGNSA. The chain's CDR3 is CASSSTSGPYNEQFF. The DNA for the CDR3 is TGTGCCAGCAGCTCTACTAGCGGACCCTACAATGAGCAGTTCTTC.

This clone was seen a single time. The chain uses TRBV5-1 and TRBJ1-4; no definite D call. The V end lost 3 bases, the J end lost 0 bases, and 9 bases lay between the germline ends. CDR3 length equals 15 residues. Looked up from germline, CDR1 is SGHRS and CDR2 is YFSETQ. In nucleotides, the CDR3 is TGCGCCAGCAGCTCGCACTCGTCAACTAATGAAAAACTGTTTTTT. It specifies CASSSHSSTNEKLFF.

V is TRBV28 and J is TRBJ2-3; TRBD2 aligns across 8 bases. The trim removed 6 bases at V and 3 bases at J, leaving 8 bases unmatched. The CDR3 runs to 15 residues. CDR1 and CDR2 (germline): MDHEN, SYDVKM. The chain's CDR3 is CASSVGAGVTDTQYF. The CDR3 region has the DNA TGTGCCAGCAGCGTCGGAGCGGGAGTAACAGATACGCAGTATTTT.

The chain has TRBV5-4 and TRBJ1-2; 9 bases map to TRBD1. This CDR3 has 14 residues. V trimming: 1 base; J trimming: 7 bases; junction bases outside the gene matches: 5. Germline assignment: CDR1 SGHNT and CDR2 YYREEE (reference sequence). For the CDR3, the DNA is TGTGCCAGCAGCTTGCGGACAGGGGTAGGTGGCTACACCTTC. It is translated as CASSLRTGVGGYTF.

The rearrangement links TRBV7-9 to TRBJ1-1; 12 nucleotides line up with TRBD1. The ends lost 4 bases at V and 1 base at J; junction bases unmatched: 4. This CDR3 region has 16 residues. Germline V gives CDR1 SEHNR, CDR2 FQNEAQ (reference sequence). CDR3 DNA sequence: TGTGCCAGCAGCTCCGGGACAGGGGGCTGGAACACTGAAGCTTTCTTT. Its protein is CASSSGTGGWNTEAFF.

The chain joins TRBV4-1 to TRBJ2-5; D ambiguous. Trimming removed 0 bases from V and 3 bases from J, with 14 bases in between. This CDR3 contains 16 residues. Germline V gene data show CDR1 as MGHRA and CDR2 as YSYEKL. This CDR3 reads CASSQETAPTEETQYF. The CDR3, as DNA: TGCGCCAGCAGCCAAGAGACGGCTCCGACTGAAGAGACCCAGTACTTC.

This chain joins TRBV29-1 and TRBJ2-1, with D perhaps matching TRBD2 (6 bases). The V end was cut by 4 bases, the J end by 4 bases, with 14 bases between. This CDR3 has 14 residues. Germline CDR1 is SQVTM and CDR2 is ANQGSEA. CDR3 in amino acids: CSVGRAGPYNEQFF. DNA of the CDR3: TGCAGCGTTGGGCGGGCGGGACCATACAATGAGCAGTTCTTC.

This clone has just a few counts. CDR3 coding DNA: TGTGCCAGTAGTCCGGCGGCCATCAACTATGGCTACACCTTC. This sequence encodes CASSPAAINYGYTF. The rearrangement uses TRBV19 and TRBJ1-2; the D is unclear. The V end lost 5 bases, the J end lost 2 bases, and 12 bases lay between the germline ends. The germline CDR1 and CDR2 sequences are LNHDA and SQIVND (reference sequence). CDR3 length: 14 amino acids.